The rows below give T cell receptor beta chains drawn from one sample of a study of OX40 agonist ivuxolimab in advanced cancers. The protocol was immunoSEQ multiplex PCR, while the TCRdb copy is restricted to in-frame clones and leaves out a portion. The sample carries nearly 55,000 clones, around 89% recorded once. This specimen was CD4+ or CD8+ T cells sorted from blood, taken in a trial of the OX40 agonist ivuxolimab. The receptor set was obtained from an adult with an advanced solid tumor such as melanoma, head and neck, liver or kidney cancer. The CDR3 runs from the conserved cysteine through the conserved F or W. The order of the fields is CDR3 length, V gene, J gene, clone size, D gene, CDR3 protein, CDR3 DNA. A D gene is named only where the DNA matches it firmly. Expanded clones are given a class, and other clones once, few, many or no size at all.

>15|TRBV28|TRBJ2-7|NA|TRBD1
CASSLPGTGYHEQYF
TGTGCCAGCAGTTTACCCGGGACAGGGTACCACGAGCAGTACTTC
>13|TRBV30|TRBJ2-5|NA|TRBD2
CAWGTSEEETQYF
TGTGCCTGGGGGACTAGCGAGGAAGAGACCCAGTACTTC
>15|TRBV5-5|TRBJ1-1|NA|TRBD1
CASSLQGGLNTEAFF
TGTGCCAGCAGTTTACAGGGGGGGTTGAACACTGAAGCTTTCTTT
>15|TRBV19|TRBJ1-1|once|NA
CASSHSRQGGGEAFF
TGTGCCAGTAGCCACTCTCGGCAGGGCGGTGGTGAAGCTTTCTTT
>15|TRBV5-1|TRBJ2-1|NA|TRBD2
CASSLGGGAYNEQFF
TGCGCCAGCAGCTTGGGCGGGGGGGCCTACAATGAGCAGTTCTTC
>12|TRBV27|TRBJ2-7|NA|NA
CVSSPQTGKEYF
TGTGTCAGCAGTCCACAAACAGGGAAAGAGTACTTC
>14|TRBV6-1|TRBJ1-5|once|NA
CASRTGFSNQPQHF
TGTGCCAGTCGAACGGGGTTTAGCAATCAGCCCCAGCATTTT
>15|TRBV19|TRBJ1-4|NA|TRBD1
CASTMNRGTNEKLFF
TGTGCCAGCACAATGAACAGGGGAACTAATGAAAAACTGTTTTTT
>13|TRBV27|TRBJ2-5|NA|TRBD2
CASSRGLAETQYF
TGTGCCAGCAGCAGAGGACTAGCAGAGACCCAGTACTTC
>16|TRBV21-1|TRBJ2-2|NA|NA
CASSPLPRTNTGELFF
TGTGCCAGCAGCCCCCTTCCCAGAACCAACACCGGGGAGCTGTTTTTT
>14|TRBV11-3|TRBJ2-2|NA|TRBD2
CASSLDGGAGELFF
TGTGCCAGCAGCTTAGATGGGGGGGCCGGGGAGCTGTTTTTT
>15|TRBV5-1|TRBJ1-1|NA|TRBD1
CASSNQGQGYTEAFF
TGCGCCAGCAGCAACCAGGGACAGGGGTACACTGAAGCTTTCTTT
>14|TRBV5-6|TRBJ1-4|NA|TRBD1
CASSSGGRIEKLFF
TGTGCCAGCAGCTCAGGGGGCAGGATTGAAAAACTGTTTTTT
>12|TRBV11-2|TRBJ1-2|NA|NA
CASSPGDGGYTF
TGTGCCAGCAGCCCGGGTGACGGTGGCTACACCTTC
>14|TRBV7-9|TRBJ2-7|NA|NA
CASSAGQGGNEQYF
TGTGCCAGCAGCGCCGGGCAGGGTGGCAACGAGCAGTACTTC
>15|TRBV11-2|TRBJ2-5|once|NA
CASSRPGRLQETQYF
TGTGCCAGCAGCCGGCCAGGACGGCTCCAAGAGACCCAGTACTTC
>13|TRBV19|TRBJ1-1|NA|NA
CASSLRGPAEAFF
TGTGCCAGTAGCCTACGGGGGCCCGCTGAAGCTTTCTTT
>13|TRBV11-2|TRBJ1-1|NA|NA
CASNLGGGTEAFF
TGTGCCAGCAACCTCGGGGGTGGCACTGAAGCTTTCTTT
>15|TRBV5-4|TRBJ2-1|NA|NA
CASSWDTGSYNEQFF
TGTGCCAGCAGCTGGGACACTGGCTCCTACAATGAGCAGTTCTTC
>11|TRBV2|TRBJ1-6|NA|NA
CASRAERQIYF
TGTGCCAGCAGAGCCGAAAGACAGATTTACTTT
>13|TRBV18|TRBJ1-1|NA|NA
CASSDNLNTEAFF
TGTGCCAGCTCAGACAACCTGAACACTGAAGCTTTCTTT
>13|TRBV15|TRBJ2-2|NA|NA
CATTAVMGGELFF
TGTGCCACCACGGCCGTAATGGGCGGGGAGCTGTTTTTT
>14|TRBV29-1|TRBJ1-1|NA|TRBD1
CSVFGQGPNTEAFF
TGCAGCGTCTTTGGACAGGGGCCGAACACTGAAGCTTTCTTT
>15|TRBV5-1|TRBJ2-1|NA|NA
CASSLVGSSYNEQFF
TGCGCCAGCAGCTTGGTTGGCTCCTCCTACAATGAGCAGTTCTTC
>15|TRBV18|TRBJ2-3|NA|NA
CASSRSGTRTDTQYF
TGTGCCAGCTCACGTAGTGGAACTCGCACAGATACGCAGTATTTT
>12|TRBV29-1|TRBJ1-5|NA|TRBD1
CSVTGEGLTQHF
TGCAGCGTAACAGGGGAGGGTTTGACCCAGCATTTT
>19|TRBV7-9|TRBJ2-1|NA|TRBD2
CASSSFGGGVPGTYNEQFF
TGTGCCAGCAGCTCCTTTGGTGGGGGGGTGCCCGGGACCTACAATGAGCAGTTCTTC
>16|TRBV5-1|TRBJ1-4|NA|NA
CASSYAGTGRNEKLFF
TGCGCCAGCAGCTATGCTGGTACAGGGCGTAATGAAAAACTGTTTTTT
>12|TRBV7-9|TRBJ2-5|NA|NA
CASNGGVGTQYF
TGTGCCAGCAACGGGGGTGTTGGGACCCAGTACTTC
>19|TRBV9|TRBJ1-1|NA|NA
CASSVGSGFMDASNTEAFF
TGTGCCAGCAGCGTAGGGAGTGGGTTCATGGACGCGTCGAACACTGAAGCTTTCTTT
>15|TRBV2|TRBJ2-1|NA|TRBD2
CASNFLAGVKNEQFF
TGTGCCAGCAATTTTCTAGCGGGGGTGAAGAATGAGCAGTTCTTC
>17|TRBV10-3|TRBJ1-1|NA|TRBD1
CAISESGTGGRDTEAFF
TGTGCCATCAGTGAGTCCGGGACAGGGGGCCGGGACACTGAAGCTTTCTTT
>14|TRBV10-3|TRBJ1-4|NA|NA
CAISQDGQKEKLFF
TGTGCCATCAGTCAAGATGGACAGAAAGAAAAACTGTTTTTT
>18|TRBV11-2|TRBJ2-2|NA|NA
CASSLVGMGQPGTGELFF
TGTGCCAGCAGCTTAGTCGGTATGGGCCAACCGGGGACCGGGGAGCTGTTTTTT
>14|TRBV19|TRBJ1-6|once|NA
CASSPFRLNSPLHF
TGTGCCAGTAGTCCTTTCCGACTGAATTCACCCCTCCACTTT
>14|TRBV5-1|TRBJ1-4|NA|TRBD1
CASSYRGRGEKLFF
TGCGCCAGCAGCTACAGGGGGCGAGGGGAAAAACTGTTTTTT
>13|TRBV30|TRBJ1-1|NA|TRBD1
CAWSTGGAREAFF
TGTGCCTGGAGTACAGGGGGCGCTCGTGAAGCTTTCTTT
>13|TRBV29-1|TRBJ1-1|NA|NA
CSVEGGEVTEAFF
TGCAGCGTTGAAGGAGGGGAGGTTACTGAAGCTTTCTTT